The count of the clone carrying this TCR beta chain is one. Its antigen is unknown. Deletions cut 0 bases from V and 3 bases from J, with 18 bases between. The CDR3 covers 16 residues. Germline CDR1 and CDR2: DFQATT and SNEGSKA (reference sequence). This record comes from a study of CD8+CD57+ T cells in acquired aplastic anemia. Overall study: Healthy donor sequencing depth: 9 million to 10.8 million CD4+, roughly 11 million CD8+ reads. General study findings and limits: With respect to CD8+ Simpson's diversity, patients and controls did not differ significantly. Between patients and controls, some 31 CD8+ CDR3 sequences were found in common.

CDR3 and TCR beta VDJ profiling relied on genomic DNA as the template. TCRdb reprocessed the reads via MiXCR and lists one record per CDR3 protein. The table records some 410,000 distinct CDR3 sequences, 65% to 80% of them present only once. The receptor was isolated from a human donor in good health, serving as a control. The specimen sequenced was sorted CD4+, CD8+, or CD8+CD57+ T cells (not recorded which) from PBMCs. The V call is TRBV20-1, the J call TRBJ2-7, with a weak D call TRBD2 (5 bases). The CDR3 DNA reads as TGCAGTGCTAGAGACGGCAAGGAGGCATGGAACTACGAGCAGTACTTC. Translating gives CSARDGKEAWNYEQYF.